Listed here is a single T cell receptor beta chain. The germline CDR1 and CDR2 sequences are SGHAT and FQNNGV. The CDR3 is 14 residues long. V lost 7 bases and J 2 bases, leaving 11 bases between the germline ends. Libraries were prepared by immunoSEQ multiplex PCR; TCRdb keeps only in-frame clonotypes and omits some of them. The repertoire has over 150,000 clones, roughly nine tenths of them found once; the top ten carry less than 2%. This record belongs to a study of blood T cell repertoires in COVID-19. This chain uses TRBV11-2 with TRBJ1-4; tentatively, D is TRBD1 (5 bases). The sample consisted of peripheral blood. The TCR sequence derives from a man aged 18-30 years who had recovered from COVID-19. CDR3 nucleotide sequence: TGTGCCAGCACCGATGGGGCGACTAATGAAAAACTGTTTTTT. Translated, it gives CASTDGATNEKLFF. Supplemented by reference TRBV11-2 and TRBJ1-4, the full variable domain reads EAGVAQSPRYKIIEKRQSVAFWCNPISGHATLYWYQQILGQGPKLLIQFQNNGVVDDSQLPKDRFSAERLKGVDSTLKIQPAKLEDSAVYLCASTDGATNEKLFFGSGTQLSVL.